Listed here are 3 T cell receptor beta chains from one sample, sequenced in a study of T cell responses to AZD1222 COVID-19 vaccine. Using immunoSEQ multiplex PCR, the repertoire was profiled, and TCRdb retains in-frame clones only, with some absent. Of around 99,000 clones listed, about 93% were seen once; the top ten hold around 20%. The specimen comprised peripheral blood, sampled on day 0 of AZD1222 vaccination. These TCRs come from an adult in good health.

This clone was picked up a small number of times. This chain links TRBV3-1 (or the pseudogene TRBV3-2) with TRBJ1-1; the D gene is possibly TRBD1 (6 bases). V was pared by 2 bases and J by 4 bases, with 8 bases between. Germline V gene lookup returns CDR1 LGHDT and CDR2 YNNKEL (reference sequence). This CDR3 has 13 residues. CDR3 in DNA: TGTGCCAGCAGCCAAAGGGGGGGCACTGAAGCTTTCTTT. It codes for CASSQRGGTEAFF.

The rearrangement uses TRBV15 and TRBJ2-3; the D gene is possibly TRBD2 (6 bases). CDR1 is LNHNV and CDR2 is YYDKDF in the germline V gene (reference sequence). The length of the CDR3 is 16 residues. V was shortened by 4 bases and J by 2 bases, with 16 bases between the two germline ends. The CDR3 spells CATSIGLGGSTDTQYF. The CDR3 bases are TGTGCCACCAGCATTGGATTGGGGGGATCCACAGATACGCAGTATTTT.

With respect to this clone: Other nucleotide sequences in the sample specify the same CDR3. V is TRBV7-9 and J is TRBJ2-2; TRBD2 matches 13 bases. J gave up 1 base and V 5 bases, and 4 bases lay outside the gene matches. This CDR3 spans 17 amino acids. CDR1 and CDR2 (germline): SEHNR, FQNEAQ (reference sequence). The chain's CDR3 is CASSRTSGGLNTGELFF. In DNA, the CDR3 is TGTGCCAGCAGCCGGACTAGCGGGGGCCTGAACACCGGGGAGCTGTTTTTT.